This TCR beta chain emerged from a study of blood T cell repertoires in COVID-19. Between the trimmed V and J ends, which lost 0 bases and 7 bases, there was a span of 10 bases. Germline CDR1 reads LGHNA; CDR2 reads YSLEER. The CDR3 is 15 amino acids. Generated by immunoSEQ multiplex PCR, the TCRdb table keeps only in-frame clones and is missing some. Counted here are about 360,000 clones, around 83% occurring once; the ten biggest clones make up around 3%. The sample taken for sequencing was peripheral blood. This TCR was recovered from a man in his thirties or forties with active or convalescent COVID-19. The chain recombines TRBV4-3 with TRBJ1-6; no clear D. CDR3 residues: CASSQERSWNSPLHF. DNA for the CDR3: TGCGCCAGCAGCCAAGAGAGGTCTTGGAATTCACCCCTCCACTTT.